This T cell receptor (beta chain) was sequenced for a study of OX40 agonist ivuxolimab in advanced cancers. For context, the study as a whole: The costimulatory receptor OX40 (CD134) was targeted by ivuxolimab, a fully human IgG2 agonistic monoclonal antibody. Intravenous ivuxolimab was administered to patients every 2 weeks at six dose levels: 0.01, 0.1, 0.3, 1.5, 3 and 10 mg/kg. Among the 50 to 55 dose-escalation patients, about 20 had hepatocellular carcinoma, some 15 melanoma, 9 renal cell carcinoma and 9 head and neck cancer. The dose-escalation cohort was roughly 83% male with a mean age of around 64 years, ranging from roughly 20 to 80. Patients were allowed to have had prior anti-PD-1, anti-PD-L1 or anti-CTLA-4 therapy, and approximately 40% of the dose-escalation patients had been treated with checkpoint inhibitors. Three dose-escalation patients achieved partial responses, one with hepatocellular carcinoma and two with cutaneous melanoma. The purpose of peripheral TCRbeta sequencing was to test whether ivuxolimab changed TCR sequence diversity and led to clonal T-cell expansion. The monotherapy dose-escalation portion (N ≈ 56 patients) of the phase I ivuxolimab trial is reported in the paper. Points the paper makes about the study in general: The antigen specificity of the peripheral T cells that underwent clonal expansion was not determined. At doses of 0.1 to 3.0 mg/kg, clonal expansion of both CD4+ and CD8+ blood T cells was observed from baseline to week 6. Low levels of normalized T-cell clonal expansion were also seen in some patients who did not respond. In the 0.1-3.0 mg/kg groups, partial responders had among the lowest normalized peripheral clonal expansion, particularly in CD8+ T cells. After ivuxolimab, more expanded clones were found on average in CD8+ T cells than in CD4+ T cells.

Patients with a history of autoimmune disease or receiving systemic immunosuppression were excluded from the trial. In every dose cohort, peripheral blood was drawn for TCR sequencing at baseline, cycle 4 day 1, and cycle 7 day 1. Samples came from an open-label, multicenter, first-in-human phase I dose-escalation trial of ivuxolimab. Adults with locally advanced or metastatic melanoma, renal cell carcinoma, hepatocellular carcinoma or head and neck squamous cell carcinoma were enrolled in the trial. Before TCR sequencing, CD4+ T cells and CD8+ T cells were sorted from peripheral blood as separate populations. Here V drops 5 bases and J drops 2 bases, and the junction holds 6 bases not matched to any gene. CDR1 and CDR2 are drawn from the germline V gene: KGHSH, LQKENI. The CDR3 starts with the cysteine, ends with the phenylalanine, and has 14 residues. Only CDR3 DNA remains: 42 bases, in frame from the first base.

Worth noting for this clone: Its recognized antigen is unknown. Qualities for individual bases were not recorded, and no much larger clone is one base off.

Genomic DNA was extracted from sorted cells for sequencing of the TCRbeta CDR3 region. TCRbeta CDR3 regions were sequenced using the immunoSEQ Assay. Held by TCRdb, this immuneACCESS table contains in-frame sequences only and omits some clones. Under half of the omission traces to an unresolved V gene where checked; the cause of the rest is unknown. The sample includes 62,000 or so clones, with about four fifths observed a single time. Clones ranked in the top ten supply 9.8% of the sample. This material consisted of CD4+ or CD8+ T cells sorted from blood, taken in a trial of the OX40 agonist ivuxolimab. The V and J genes are TRBV18 and TRBJ2-7; TRBD1 aligns with 7 central bases. This TCR derives from an adult with an advanced solid tumor such as melanoma, head and neck, liver or kidney cancer. The CDR3 has the sequence CASSSTGPTYEQYF. The nucleotide sequence reads TGTGCCAGCTCATCGACAGGGCCCACCTACGAGCAGTACTTC.